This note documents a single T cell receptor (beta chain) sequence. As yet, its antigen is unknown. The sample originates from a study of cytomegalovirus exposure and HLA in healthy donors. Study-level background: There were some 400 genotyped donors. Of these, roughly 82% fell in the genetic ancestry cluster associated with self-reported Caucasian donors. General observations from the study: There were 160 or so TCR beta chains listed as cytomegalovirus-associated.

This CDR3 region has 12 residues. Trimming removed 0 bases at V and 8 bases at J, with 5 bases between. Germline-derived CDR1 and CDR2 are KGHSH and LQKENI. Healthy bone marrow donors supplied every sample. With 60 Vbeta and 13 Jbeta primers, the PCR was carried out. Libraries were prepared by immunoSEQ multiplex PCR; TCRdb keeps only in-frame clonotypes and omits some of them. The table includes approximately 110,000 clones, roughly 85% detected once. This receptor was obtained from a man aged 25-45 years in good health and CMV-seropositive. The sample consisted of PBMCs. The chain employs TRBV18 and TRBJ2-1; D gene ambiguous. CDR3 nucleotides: TGTGCCAGCTCACCACCGTCCGATGAGCAGTTCTTC. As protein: CASSPPSDEQFF.